The next 8 T cell receptor beta chains were all read from a single sample in a study of Graves' ophthalmopathy and Graves' hyperthyroidism. Using RNA transcripts, the TCR beta CDR3 regions were amplified. Investigators did first-round RT-PCR with HTBI primers, then second-round multiplex PCR. One entry per CDR3 protein results from TCRdb running MiXCR on the multiplex PCR reads. The table has fewer than 650,000 distinct CDR3 sequences, approximately 22% seen once. Sequenced: peripheral blood. The origin of the receptors is a woman between 18 and 29 years old with stable Graves' hyperthyroidism. Some clones in this sample may be carry-over from other donors' samples.

This clonotype was recorded at least ten times. The chain joins TRBV12-3 or TRBV12-4 to TRBJ2-5; 10 bases fit TRBD1. V was pared by 6 bases and J by 7 bases, with 8 bases of the junction left unmatched. The CDR3 totals 14 residues. As DNA, the CDR3 is TGTGCCAGCAGCCTGGGACAGGGGAGGGGGACCCAGTACTTC. Encoded protein: CASSLGQGRGTQYF.

This clonotype showed up just a few times. The J gene is TRBJ2-2, the V gene TRBV7-9, with no clear D. V lost 5 bases and J 5 bases, leaving 3 bases between the germline ends. Germline V CDR1 and CDR2: SEHNR, FQNEAQ (reference sequence). This CDR3 has 11 amino acids. The CDR3 region has the DNA TGTGCCAGCAGCACTACCGGGGAGCTGTTTTTT. Translating gives CASSTTGELFF. Drawing the rest from reference TRBV7-9 and TRBJ2-2, the complete variable domain is DTGVSQNPRHKITKRGQNVTFRCDPISEHNRLYWYRQTLGQGPEFLTYFQNEAQLEKSRLLSDRFSAERPKGSFSTLEIQRTEQGDSAMYLCASSTTGELFFGEGSRLTVL.

This clonotype was detected only a few times. The chain couples TRBV15 to TRBJ1-5; D ambiguous. The length of the CDR3 is 19 residues. Trimming left V 4 bases short and J 0 bases short, with 22 bases between. Germline lookup yields CDR1 LNHNV and CDR2 YYDKDF (reference sequence). The CDR3: CATSTARGTPFYSNQPQHF. The CDR3 DNA reads TGTGCCACCAGCACCGCCCGAGGAACCCCTTTCTATAGCAATCAGCCCCAGCATTTT.

This clonotype was observed at least ten times. This chain connects TRBV7-2 to TRBJ2-7; D remains unclear. CDR3 length: 13 amino acids. V was cut by 5 bases and J by 5 bases, with 13 bases left in between. Germline CDR1 is SGHTA and CDR2 is FQGNSA. CDR3 nucleotide sequence: TGTGCCAGCAGCCCTTCGGTGGTCCACGAGCAGTACTTC. This encodes CASSPSVVHEQYF.

This clonotype was seen ten or more times. J is TRBJ1-5 and V is TRBV30; 12 bases match TRBD1. The ends lost 1 base at V and 2 bases at J; junction bases unmatched: 9. The germline V gene has CDR1 GTSNPN and CDR2 SVGIG (reference sequence). The CDR3 covers 18 residues. In DNA form, the CDR3 reads TGTGCCTGGAGTGCTGGGGACAGGGGGCTCTGGGGCAATCAGCCCCAGCATTTT. It is translated as CAWSAGDRGLWGNQPQHF. The whole variable domain, remainder taken from reference TRBV30 and TRBJ1-5, is SQTIHQWPATLVQPVGSPLSLECTVEGTSNPNLYWYRQAAGRGLQLLFYSVGIGQISSEVPQNLSASRPQDRQFILSSKKLLLSDSGFYLCAWSAGDRGLWGNQPQHFGDGTRLSIL.

This clonotype was recorded at least ten times. The CDR3 nucleotides are TGTGCCAGCAGCTTAAGGAAGGGACAGGCAGGCACCGGGGAGCTGTTTTTT. It translates to CASSLRKGQAGTGELFF. The chain employs TRBV7-3 and TRBJ2-2; 8 bases fit TRBD1. From germline, CDR1 is SGHTA and CDR2 FQGTGA. With V trimmed by 1 base and J by 4 bases, 8 bases remained unmatched. The CDR3 sequence is 17 residues long.

This clonotype was detected ten times or more. The chain has TRBV29-1 and TRBJ2-7, with D possibly matching TRBD2 (7 bases). V shed 2 bases and J shed 7 bases, with 9 bases lying between them. The germline CDR1 and CDR2 sequences are SQVTM and ANQGSEA. The CDR3 is 11 residues long. This CDR3 reads CSVERGGEQYF. The CDR3 DNA is TGCAGCGTTGAAAGGGGGGGGGAGCAGTACTTC.

This clonotype was recorded at least ten times. CDR3 DNA sequence: TGTGCCAGCAGCCTCATGGGGCGAGGGGACGAGCAGTACTTC. Translation: CASSLMGRGDEQYF. V is TRBV7-2 and J is TRBJ2-7, with D tentatively TRBD1 or TRBD2 (5 bases each). The V gene lost 5 bases and the J gene lost 5 bases, with 16 bases spanning the gap. Germline-derived CDR1 and CDR2 are SGHTA and FQGNSA. The CDR3 covers 14 residues.